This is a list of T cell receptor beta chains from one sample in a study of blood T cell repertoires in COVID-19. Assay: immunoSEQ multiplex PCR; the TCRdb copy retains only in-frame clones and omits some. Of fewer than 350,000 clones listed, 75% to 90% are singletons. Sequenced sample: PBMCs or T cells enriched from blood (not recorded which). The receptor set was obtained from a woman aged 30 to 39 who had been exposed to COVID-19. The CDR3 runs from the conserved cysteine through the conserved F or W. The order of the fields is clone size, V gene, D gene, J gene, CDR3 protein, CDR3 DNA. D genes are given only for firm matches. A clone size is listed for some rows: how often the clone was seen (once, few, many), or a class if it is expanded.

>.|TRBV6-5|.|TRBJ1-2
CASTQGLANYGYTF
TGTGCCAGCACCCAGGGTTTAGCTAACTATGGCTACACCTTC
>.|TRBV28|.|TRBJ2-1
CASISGRGNSGEQFF
TGTGCCAGCATCAGTGGGCGGGGAAATTCCGGTGAGCAGTTCTTC
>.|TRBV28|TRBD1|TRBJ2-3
CASSLGGQGIDTQYF
TGTGCCAGCAGTTTGGGGGGACAGGGGATAGATACGCAGTATTTT
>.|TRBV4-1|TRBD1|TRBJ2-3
CASSQIGTGGYTQYF
TGCGCCAGCAGCCAGATAGGGACAGGGGGCTATACGCAGTATTTT
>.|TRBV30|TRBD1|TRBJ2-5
CAWGDSLQETQYF
TGTGCCTGGGGGGACAGTCTCCAAGAGACCCAGTACTTC
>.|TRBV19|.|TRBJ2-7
CASSRSGARSYEQYF
TGTGCCAGTAGTAGAAGTGGGGCGAGGTCCTACGAGCAGTACTTC
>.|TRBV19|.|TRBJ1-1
CASLSPGHQEAFF
TGTGCCAGCCTCAGCCCGGGACACCAGGAAGCTTTCTTT
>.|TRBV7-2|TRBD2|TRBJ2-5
CASSLAALAGQETQYF
TGTGCCAGCAGCTTAGCGGCGCTAGCGGGGCAAGAGACCCAGTACTTC
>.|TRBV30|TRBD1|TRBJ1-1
CAWREGTGTEAFF
TGTGCCTGGAGAGAGGGGACAGGGACTGAAGCTTTCTTT
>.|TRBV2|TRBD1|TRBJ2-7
CASSEIPGQGYEQYF
TGTGCCAGCAGTGAAATTCCCGGACAGGGTTACGAGCAGTACTTC
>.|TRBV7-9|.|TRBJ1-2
CASSLTQVGVHGYTF
TGTGCCAGCAGCCTCACCCAAGTAGGAGTTCATGGCTACACCTTC
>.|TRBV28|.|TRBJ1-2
CASSPGGPYGYTF
TGTGCCAGCAGTCCCGGAGGACCATATGGCTACACCTTC
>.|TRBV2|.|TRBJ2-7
CASSEQGSSYEQYF
TGTGCCAGCAGTGAGCAGGGGAGCTCCTACGAGCAGTACTTC
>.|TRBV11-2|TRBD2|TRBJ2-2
CASNQIAGGGELFF
TGTGCCAGCAACCAGATAGCGGGGGGCGGGGAGCTGTTTTTT
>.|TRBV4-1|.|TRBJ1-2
CASSQVQGGYTF
TGCGCCAGCAGCCAAGTTCAGGGAGGCTACACCTTC
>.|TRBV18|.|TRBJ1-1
CASSPPSAGARDTEAFF
TGTGCCAGCTCACCACCAAGCGCAGGGGCGAGGGACACTGAAGCTTTCTTT
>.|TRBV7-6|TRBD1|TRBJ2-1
CASSAGQEYNEQFF
TGTGCCAGCAGCGCGGGACAGGAGTACAATGAGCAGTTCTTC
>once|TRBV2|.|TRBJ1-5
CASRTGFGNQPQHF
TGTGCCAGCCGAACAGGGTTTGGCAATCAGCCCCAGCATTTT
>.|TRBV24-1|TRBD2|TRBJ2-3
CATSDPSGTTLSDTQYF
TGTGCCACCAGTGATCCATCCGGGACTACCCTTTCCGATACGCAGTATTTT
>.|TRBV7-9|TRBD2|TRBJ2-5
CASSPLAAGAVAETQYF
TGTGCCAGCAGCCCTCTGGCAGCGGGAGCTGTTGCAGAGACCCAGTACTTC
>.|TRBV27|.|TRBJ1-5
CASSLSTVRGRNQPQHF
TGTGCCAGCAGTTTATCCACAGTGCGGGGTAGAAACCAGCCCCAGCATTTT
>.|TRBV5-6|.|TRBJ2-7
CASSRPGVFNSYEQYF
TGTGCCAGCAGTCGCCCCGGGGTCTTCAACTCCTACGAGCAGTACTTC
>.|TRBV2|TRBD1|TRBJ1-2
CASKRGLGGYTF
TGTGCCAGCAAAAGGGGGCTGGGTGGCTACACCTTC
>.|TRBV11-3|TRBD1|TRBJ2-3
CASSLEGQGKGMNTQYF
TGTGCCAGCAGCTTAGAAGGACAGGGGAAAGGAATGAATACGCAGTATTTT
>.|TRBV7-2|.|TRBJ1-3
CASSLALGVGNTIYF
TGTGCCAGCAGCTTAGCGTTAGGAGTGGGAAACACCATATATTTT
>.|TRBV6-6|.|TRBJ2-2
CASTEYTGELFF
TGTGCCAGCACGGAGTACACCGGGGAGCTGTTTTTT
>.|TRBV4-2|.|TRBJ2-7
CASSSFTGSDEQYF
TGTGCCAGCAGCTCGTTCACAGGGTCTGACGAGCAGTACTTC
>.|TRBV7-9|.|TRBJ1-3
CASSPTRSGNTIYF
TGTGCCAGCAGCCCGACAAGGTCTGGAAACACCATATATTTT
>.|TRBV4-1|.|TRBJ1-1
CASRTSNTYMNTEAFF
TGCGCCAGCAGAACAAGTAACACGTACATGAACACTGAAGCTTTCTTT
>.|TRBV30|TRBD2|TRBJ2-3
CAWSLGGRDTDTQYF
TGTGCCTGGAGTTTGGGCGGGAGGGACACAGATACGCAGTATTTT
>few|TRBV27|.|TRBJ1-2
CASSLFSGRGYTF
TGTGCCAGCAGTTTATTTTCAGGGAGGGGCTACACCTTC
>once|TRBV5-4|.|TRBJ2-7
CASSLAGKGPYEQYF
TGTGCCAGCAGCTTGGCCGGGAAAGGGCCCTACGAGCAGTACTTC
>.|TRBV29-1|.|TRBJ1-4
CSVGREANEKLFF
TGCAGCGTTGGCAGGGAGGCTAATGAAAAACTGTTTTTT
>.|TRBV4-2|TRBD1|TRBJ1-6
CASSQGTGGSYNSPLHF
TGTGCCAGCAGCCAAGGGACAGGGGGCTCCTATAATTCACCCCTCCACTTT
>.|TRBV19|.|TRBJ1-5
CASSINTGSSNQPQHF
TGTGCCAGTAGTATTAATACAGGGTCCTCCAATCAGCCCCAGCATTTT
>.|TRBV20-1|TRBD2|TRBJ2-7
CSASLTSGSYEQYF
TGCAGTGCTAGTCTGACTAGCGGTTCCTACGAGCAGTACTTC
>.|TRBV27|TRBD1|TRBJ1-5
CASSKEGAGNQPQHF
TGTGCCAGTAGCAAAGAGGGGGCCGGTAATCAGCCCCAGCATTTT
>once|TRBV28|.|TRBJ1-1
CASSLEQTNTEAFF
TGTGCCAGCAGTTTGGAACAGACGAACACTGAAGCTTTCTTT
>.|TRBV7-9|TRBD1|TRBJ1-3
CASSLTGAAGNTIYF
TGTGCCAGCAGCTTAACAGGGGCGGCTGGAAACACCATATATTTT
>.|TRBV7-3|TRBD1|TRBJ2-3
CASSLMGGTGPTDTQYF
TGTGCCAGCAGCTTAATGGGTGGGACAGGACCCACAGATACGCAGTATTTT
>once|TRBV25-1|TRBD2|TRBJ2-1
CASSEYGTSAGNEQFF
TGTGCCAGCAGTGAATACGGGACTAGCGCTGGGAATGAGCAGTTCTTC
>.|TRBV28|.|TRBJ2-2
CASSLLATGELFF
TGTGCCAGCAGTTTGTTAGCAACCGGGGAGCTGTTTTTT
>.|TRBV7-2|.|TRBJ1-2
CASSLDRNNYGYTF
TGTGCCAGCAGCTTAGACAGGAATAACTATGGCTACACCTTC
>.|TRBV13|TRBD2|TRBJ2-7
CASSPRAGGGEQYF
TGTGCCAGCAGCCCCAGAGCGGGAGGAGGCGAGCAGTACTTC
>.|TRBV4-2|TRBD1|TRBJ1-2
CASSLEPGGDYGYTF
TGTGCCAGCAGCCTCGAACCAGGGGGCGACTATGGCTACACCTTC
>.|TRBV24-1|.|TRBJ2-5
CATGWFKRYF
TGTGCCACCGGGTGGTTTAAGCGGTACTTC
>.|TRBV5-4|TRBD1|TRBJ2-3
CASSLAKQGVGDTQYF
TGTGCCAGCAGCTTGGCCAAACAGGGGGTTGGAGATACGCAGTATTTT
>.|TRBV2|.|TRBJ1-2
CASRDSRNYGYTF
TGTGCCAGCAGGGACAGCCGTAACTATGGCTACACCTTC
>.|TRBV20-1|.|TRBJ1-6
CSASRTEHNSPLHF
TGCAGTGCTAGTAGGACAGAACATAATTCACCCCTCCACTTT
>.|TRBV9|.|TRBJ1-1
CASSGTVNTEAFF
TGTGCCAGCAGCGGGACAGTCAACACTGAAGCTTTCTTT
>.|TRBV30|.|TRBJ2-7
CAWSTESYEQYF
TGTGCCTGGTCGACAGAATCCTACGAGCAGTACTTC
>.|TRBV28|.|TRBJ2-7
CASSEGGSGYEQYF
TGTGCCAGCAGCGAAGGAGGGAGCGGCTACGAGCAGTACTTC